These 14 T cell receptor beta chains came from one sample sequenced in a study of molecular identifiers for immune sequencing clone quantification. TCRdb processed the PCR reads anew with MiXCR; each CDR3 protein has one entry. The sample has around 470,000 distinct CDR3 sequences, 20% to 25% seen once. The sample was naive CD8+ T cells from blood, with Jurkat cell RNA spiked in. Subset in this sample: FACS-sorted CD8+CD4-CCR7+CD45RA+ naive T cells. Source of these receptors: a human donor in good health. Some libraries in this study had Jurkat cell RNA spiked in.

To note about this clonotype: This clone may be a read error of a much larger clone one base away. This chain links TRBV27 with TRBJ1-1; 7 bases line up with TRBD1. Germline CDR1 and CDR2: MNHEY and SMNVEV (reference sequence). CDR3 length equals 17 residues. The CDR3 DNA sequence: TGTGCCAGCAGTTTATTTGGGACAGAATCGATGTACACTGGAGCTTTCTTT. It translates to CASSLFGTESMYTGAFF.

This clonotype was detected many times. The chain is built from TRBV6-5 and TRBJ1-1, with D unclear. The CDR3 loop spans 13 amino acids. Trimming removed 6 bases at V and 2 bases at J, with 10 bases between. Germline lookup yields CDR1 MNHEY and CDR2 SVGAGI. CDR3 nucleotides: TGTGCCAGCAGGATCAACGGAAACACTGAAGCTTTCTTT. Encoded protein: CASRINGNTEAFF.

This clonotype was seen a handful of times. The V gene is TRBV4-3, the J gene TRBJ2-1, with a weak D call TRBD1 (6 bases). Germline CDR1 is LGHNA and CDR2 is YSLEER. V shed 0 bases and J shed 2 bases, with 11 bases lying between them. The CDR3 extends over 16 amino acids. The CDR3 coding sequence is TGCGCCAGCAGCCAAGAGGCAGGGGAACCCTACAATGAGCAGTTCTTC. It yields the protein CASSQEAGEPYNEQFF.

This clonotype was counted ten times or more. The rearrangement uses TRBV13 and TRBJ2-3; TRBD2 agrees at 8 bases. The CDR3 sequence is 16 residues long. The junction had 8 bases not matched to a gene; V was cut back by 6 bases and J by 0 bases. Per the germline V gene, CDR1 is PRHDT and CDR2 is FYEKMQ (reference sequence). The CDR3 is CASRGISGASTDTQYF. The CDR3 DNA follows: TGTGCCAGCAGAGGGATTAGCGGGGCTAGCACAGATACGCAGTATTTT.

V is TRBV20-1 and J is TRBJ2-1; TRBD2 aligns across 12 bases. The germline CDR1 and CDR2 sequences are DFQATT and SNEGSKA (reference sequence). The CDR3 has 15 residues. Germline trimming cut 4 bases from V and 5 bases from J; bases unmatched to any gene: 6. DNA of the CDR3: TGCAGTGCTATTGTCGGACTAGCGGGGAACAATGAGCAGTTCTTC. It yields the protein CSAIVGLAGNNEQFF.

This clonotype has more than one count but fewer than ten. DNA for the CDR3: TGTGCCAGCAGCCCCCCAGGACTAGCGGGATCCAATGAGCAGTTCTTC. It yields the protein CASSPPGLAGSNEQFF. The rearrangement uses TRBV13 and TRBJ2-1; 12 bases are a match to TRBD2. This CDR3 has 16 residues. Germline-derived CDR1 and CDR2 are PRHDT and FYEKMQ (reference sequence). V lost 5 bases and J lost 6; bases outside the gene matches: 8. The entire variable domain, with the rest obtained from reference TRBV13 and TRBJ2-1, is as follows: AAGVIQSPRHLIKEKRETATLKCYPIPRHDTVYWYQQGPGQDPQFLISFYEKMQSDKGSIPDRFSAQQFSDYHSELNMSSLELGDSALYFCASSPPGLAGSNEQFFGPGTRLTVL.

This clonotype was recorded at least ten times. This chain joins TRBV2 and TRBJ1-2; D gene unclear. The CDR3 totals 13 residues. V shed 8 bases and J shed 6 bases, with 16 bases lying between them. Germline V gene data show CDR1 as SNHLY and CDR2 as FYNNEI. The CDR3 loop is CASLGRAVHGYTF. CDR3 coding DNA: TGTGCCAGCCTCGGGAGGGCGGTACATGGCTACACCTTC.

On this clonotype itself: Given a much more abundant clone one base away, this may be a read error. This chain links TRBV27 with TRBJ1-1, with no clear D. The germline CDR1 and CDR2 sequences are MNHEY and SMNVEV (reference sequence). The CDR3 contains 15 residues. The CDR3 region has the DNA TGTGCCAGCAGTTTAAGGTGGACCATGAACACTGGAGCTTTCTTT. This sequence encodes CASSLRWTMNTGAFF.

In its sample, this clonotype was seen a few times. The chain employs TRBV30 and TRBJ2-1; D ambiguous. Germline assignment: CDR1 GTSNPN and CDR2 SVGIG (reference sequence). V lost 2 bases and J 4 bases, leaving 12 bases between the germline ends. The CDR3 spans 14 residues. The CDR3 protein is CAWSLEMGYNEQFF. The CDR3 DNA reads TGTGCCTGGAGTTTAGAGATGGGGTACAATGAGCAGTTCTTC.

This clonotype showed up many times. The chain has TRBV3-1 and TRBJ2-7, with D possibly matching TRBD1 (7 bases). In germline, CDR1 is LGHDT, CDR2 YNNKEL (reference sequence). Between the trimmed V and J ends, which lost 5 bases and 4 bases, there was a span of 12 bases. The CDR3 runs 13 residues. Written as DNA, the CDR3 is TGTGCCAGCAGCAACGCAGGGGGGTACGAGCAGTACTTC. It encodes CASSNAGGYEQYF.

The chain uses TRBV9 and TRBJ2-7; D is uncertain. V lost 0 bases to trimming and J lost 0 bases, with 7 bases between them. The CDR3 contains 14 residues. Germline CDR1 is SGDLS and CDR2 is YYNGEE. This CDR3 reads CASSVEEHSYEQYF. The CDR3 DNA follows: TGTGCCAGCAGCGTAGAGGAACACTCCTACGAGCAGTACTTC.

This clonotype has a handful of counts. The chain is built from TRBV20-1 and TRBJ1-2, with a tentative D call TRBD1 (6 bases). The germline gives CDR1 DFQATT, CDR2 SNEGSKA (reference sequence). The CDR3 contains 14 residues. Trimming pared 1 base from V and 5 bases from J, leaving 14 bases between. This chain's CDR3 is CSARVPDRLYGYTF. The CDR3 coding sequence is TGCAGTGCTAGAGTCCCGGACAGACTGTATGGCTACACCTTC.

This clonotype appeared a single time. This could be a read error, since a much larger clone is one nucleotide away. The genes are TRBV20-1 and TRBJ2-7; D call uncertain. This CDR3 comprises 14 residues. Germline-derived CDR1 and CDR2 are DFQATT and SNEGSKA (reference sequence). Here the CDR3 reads CSAGDASSSYEQYF. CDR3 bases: TGCAGTGCTGGAGATGCGAGTAGCTCCTACGAGCAGTACTTC.

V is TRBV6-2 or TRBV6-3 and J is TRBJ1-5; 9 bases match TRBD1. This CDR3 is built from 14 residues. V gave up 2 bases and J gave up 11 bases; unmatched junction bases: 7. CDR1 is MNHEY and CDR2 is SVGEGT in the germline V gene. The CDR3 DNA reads TGTGCCAGCAGTTACCTGGGACAGGGTGTCGCCCAGCATTTT. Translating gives CASSYLGQGVAQHF.